These 7 T cell receptor beta chains were all obtained from the same sample, sequenced in a study of CD4 T cells in relation to SARS-CoV-2 and coronaviruses. This table comes from immunoSEQ multiplex PCR, and its TCRdb copy is limited to in-frame clones, with some not included. The repertoire includes some 65,000 clones, 87% of them detected once, and roughly 1.6% sits in the top ten. Before the COVID-19 pandemic, during about 2010-2018, CD4+ T cells were taken from unexposed donors. The source material was memory CD4+ T cells from PBMCs. The receptors originated from a human donor in good health.

This clone was detected a few times. The chain couples TRBV7-8 to TRBJ1-2; TRBD1 matches 9 bases. The germline gives CDR1 SGHVS, CDR2 FQNEAQ. CDR3 length equals 14 residues. V lost 5 bases to trimming and J lost 8 bases; unmatched junction nucleotides: 9. CDR3 nucleotide sequence: TGTGCCAGCAGCCCCAGGACAGGGGCGGGAGGCTACACCTTC. Encoded protein: CASSPRTGAGGYTF.

V usage is TRBV11-2 and J usage is TRBJ2-7; 7 positions agree with TRBD1. The CDR3 spans 14 residues. V lost 6 bases and J lost 5; bases outside the gene matches: 10. Germline CDR1 reads SGHAT; CDR2 reads FQNNGV. CDR3 DNA: TGTGCCAGCAGGACAGGGCCCAGCGTCCACGAGCAGTACTTC. This sequence encodes CASRTGPSVHEQYF.

The chain links TRBV9 to TRBJ1-1; D call uncertain. Germline V gene sequence: CDR1 SGDLS, CDR2 YYNGEE. The CDR3 sequence is 13 residues long. V was cut by 4 bases and J by 1 base, with 8 bases left in between. CDR3: CASSPYTNTEAFF. CDR3 in DNA: TGTGCCAGCAGCCCGTACACGAACACTGAAGCTTTCTTT.

The rearrangement joins TRBV7-3 to TRBJ1-3, with D possibly matching TRBD1 (6 bases). The length of the CDR3 is 18 residues. The V end lost 6 bases, the J end lost 0 bases, and 21 bases lay between the germline ends. The germline gives CDR1 SGHTA, CDR2 FQGTGA. The CDR3, as DNA: TGTGCCAGCAGGCTGCCACAGGGCGAAATACTCTCTGGAAACACCATATATTTT. This codes for CASRLPQGEILSGNTIYF.

V usage is TRBV7-8 and J usage is TRBJ1-5; no clear D. This CDR3 comprises 17 residues. Looked up from germline, CDR1 is SGHVS and CDR2 is FQNEAQ. Trimming took off 4 bases at V and 0 bases at J, with 16 bases between the two ends. The CDR3 protein is CASSSLRVRSSNQPQHF. The DNA for the CDR3 is TGTGCCAGCAGCTCCCTAAGGGTTCGGAGTAGCAATCAGCCCCAGCATTTT.

The V call is TRBV30, the J call TRBJ1-1, with a possible D match to TRBD1 (5 bases). Germline CDR1 is GTSNPN and CDR2 is SVGIG (reference sequence). This CDR3 spans 12 amino acids. V shed 4 bases and J shed 1 base, with 7 bases lying between them. CDR3 sequence reads: CAWMQGNTEAFF. In DNA, the CDR3 is TGTGCCTGGATGCAGGGGAACACTGAAGCTTTCTTT.

This clone was counted only a few times. The chain joins TRBV25-1 to TRBJ2-2; D may correspond to TRBD1 or TRBD2 (5 bases each). V was pared by 8 bases and J by 4 bases, with 14 bases between. Germline V gene sequence: CDR1 MGHDK, CDR2 SYGVNS. The CDR3 length is 14 residues. In nucleotides, the CDR3 is TGTGCCAGCCTCGCCGGGACGTCCACCGGGGAGCTGTTTTTT. Residues: CASLAGTSTGELFF.